A selection of T cell receptor beta chains follows, all from one sample in a study of T cell repertoires in cytomegalovirus infection. TCRdb analysed the reads with MiXCR anew, one entry per CDR3 protein. The sample includes about 46,000 distinct CDR3 sequences, approximately 22% seen only once; the top ten take about 18%. Antigens of these TCRs are unknown. Sequenced material: PBMCs, sequenced either directly or after in vitro stimulation (not recorded which). These receptor sequences come from a human donor in good health (CMV status not recorded). Some clones in this sample may be carry-over from other donors' samples. The CDR3 runs from the conserved cysteine through the conserved F or W. The order of the fields is V gene, J gene, clone size, D gene, CDR3 DNA, CDR3 protein. D genes are given only for firm matches. Not all rows give a size; the values are once, few, many and, for expanded clones, a class.

v_call: TRBV28; j_call: TRBJ1-1; clone_size: .; d_call: .; cdr3_nt: TGTGCCAGCAGTCATAGGGGGGCTGAAGCTTTCTTT; cdr3_aa: CASSHRGAEAFF
v_call: TRBV3-1; j_call: TRBJ2-7; clone_size: .; d_call: .; cdr3_nt: TGTGCCAGCAGCCAAGTATGGGGGCAAGACGAGCAGTACTTC; cdr3_aa: CASSQVWGQDEQYF
v_call: TRBV7-9; j_call: TRBJ1-1; clone_size: few; d_call: .; cdr3_nt: TGTGCCAGCAGAAAAAACGGGGGGAGCACTGAAGCTTTCTTT; cdr3_aa: CASRKNGGSTEAFF
v_call: TRBV7-2; j_call: TRBJ2-5; clone_size: .; d_call: TRBD1; cdr3_nt: TGTGCCAGCAGCGCGGGACAGGGGGAGACCCAGTACTTC; cdr3_aa: CASSAGQGETQYF
v_call: TRBV4-1; j_call: TRBJ2-7; clone_size: .; d_call: TRBD2; cdr3_nt: TGCGCCAGCAGCGCGGGGGGCCCAGACGAGCAGTACTTC; cdr3_aa: CASSAGGPDEQYF
v_call: TRBV25-1; j_call: TRBJ2-5; clone_size: .; d_call: .; cdr3_nt: TGTGCCAGCAGTGAATACAGACCAGACGAGGGAGAGACCCAGTACTTC; cdr3_aa: CASSEYRPDEGETQYF
v_call: TRBV6-2/TRBV6-3; j_call: TRBJ2-7; clone_size: .; d_call: TRBD2; cdr3_nt: TGTGCCAGCAGTCCCGGACTAGCGGGAGCTCTGAGGGAGCAGTACTTC; cdr3_aa: CASSPGLAGALREQYF
v_call: TRBV19; j_call: TRBJ1-1; clone_size: few; d_call: .; cdr3_nt: TGTGCCAGTAGCTCGGGGGTTCTGAACACTGAAGCTTTCTTT; cdr3_aa: CASSSGVLNTEAFF
v_call: TRBV7-2; j_call: TRBJ2-3; clone_size: many; d_call: .; cdr3_nt: TGTGCCAGCAGCCTAATTTGGGGTGAGAGCACAGATACGCAGTATTTT; cdr3_aa: CASSLIWGESTDTQYF
v_call: TRBV29-1; j_call: TRBJ2-1; clone_size: .; d_call: TRBD2; cdr3_nt: TGCAGCGTCTCCAATCGGCGGGGGGTAGGGGAGCAGTTCTTC; cdr3_aa: CSVSNRRGVGEQFF
v_call: TRBV7-6; j_call: TRBJ2-3; clone_size: few; d_call: TRBD2; cdr3_nt: TGTGCCAGCAGCTCGGAGCGGGGGGCGCAGTATTTT; cdr3_aa: CASSSERGAQYF
v_call: TRBV12-3/TRBV12-4; j_call: TRBJ1-1; clone_size: many; d_call: TRBD1; cdr3_nt: TGTGCCAGCAGTTCCAGGGGGCAGGCTTTCTTT; cdr3_aa: CASSSRGQAFF
v_call: TRBV27; j_call: TRBJ2-1; clone_size: few; d_call: TRBD2; cdr3_nt: TGTGCCAGCAGTTTCACTAGCGGAATCTACAATGAGCAGTTCTTC; cdr3_aa: CASSFTSGIYNEQFF
v_call: TRBV20-1; j_call: TRBJ2-1; clone_size: few; d_call: .; cdr3_nt: TGCAGTGCTCTCCCGGGGCCATACTCCTACAATGAGCAGTTCTTC; cdr3_aa: CSALPGPYSYNEQFF
v_call: TRBV6-1; j_call: TRBJ2-3; clone_size: .; d_call: TRBD2; cdr3_nt: TGTGCCAGCAGCTTGTCGGGTGGGAGGGTGACAGATACGCAGTATTTT; cdr3_aa: CASSLSGGRVTDTQYF
v_call: TRBV20-1; j_call: TRBJ2-1; clone_size: few; d_call: .; cdr3_nt: TGCAGTGCTAGGGGTACCCCCAGCTCCTACAATGAGCAGTTCTTC; cdr3_aa: CSARGTPSSYNEQFF
v_call: TRBV20-1; j_call: TRBJ1-2; clone_size: .; d_call: .; cdr3_nt: TGCAGTGTTACCGGAGAAACAGGGCCCGGGAGCGGCTACACCTTC; cdr3_aa: CSVTGETGPGSGYTF
v_call: TRBV12-3/TRBV12-4; j_call: TRBJ1-1; clone_size: many; d_call: .; cdr3_nt: TGTGCCAGCAGTATCAGGGTGTTGAACACTGAAGCTTTCTTT; cdr3_aa: CASSIRVLNTEAFF
v_call: TRBV7-6; j_call: TRBJ1-5; clone_size: .; d_call: TRBD1; cdr3_nt: TGTGCCAGCAGCTCGACAGGGGGGCCCCAGCATTTT; cdr3_aa: CASSSTGGPQHF
v_call: TRBV25-1; j_call: TRBJ2-7; clone_size: .; d_call: .; cdr3_nt: TGTGCCAGCAGTGATAGGGCCGGGGCTCTAAGCTCCTACGAGCAGTACTTC; cdr3_aa: CASSDRAGALSSYEQYF
v_call: TRBV10-3; j_call: TRBJ2-2; clone_size: .; d_call: .; cdr3_nt: TGTGCCATCAGTGAGGTTGGCACCGGGGAGCTGTTTTTT; cdr3_aa: CAISEVGTGELFF
v_call: TRBV12-3/TRBV12-4; j_call: TRBJ2-7; clone_size: .; d_call: TRBD1; cdr3_nt: TGTGCCAGCAGTTTCGGACAGGACTACGAGCAGTACTTC; cdr3_aa: CASSFGQDYEQYF
v_call: TRBV5-8; j_call: TRBJ2-1; clone_size: .; d_call: TRBD2; cdr3_nt: TGTGCCAGCAGCTTGCGACTAGCGGGACACACTGAGCAGTTCTTC; cdr3_aa: CASSLRLAGHTEQFF
v_call: TRBV4-1; j_call: TRBJ2-3; clone_size: few; d_call: TRBD2; cdr3_nt: TGCGCCAGCAGCCAACTGGGGGGGAGGGCAGATACGCAGTATTTT; cdr3_aa: CASSQLGGRADTQYF
v_call: TRBV4-3; j_call: TRBJ1-1; clone_size: few; d_call: .; cdr3_nt: TGCGCCAGCAGCCAAGATTGGGGGAGCACTGAAGCTTTCTTT; cdr3_aa: CASSQDWGSTEAFF
v_call: TRBV3-1; j_call: TRBJ1-1; clone_size: .; d_call: .; cdr3_nt: TGTGCCAGCAGCCAAGATGTCGGGAGGAAAGCTTTCTTT; cdr3_aa: CASSQDVGRKAFF
v_call: TRBV20-1; j_call: TRBJ2-3; clone_size: few; d_call: .; cdr3_nt: TGCAGTGCTAGCTTTCCGGGAGTGGATACGCAGTATTTT; cdr3_aa: CSASFPGVDTQYF
v_call: TRBV7-8; j_call: TRBJ1-5; clone_size: medium-sized; d_call: .; cdr3_nt: TGTGCCAGCGGGACTAGGGGAAATCAGCCCCAGCATTTT; cdr3_aa: CASGTRGNQPQHF
v_call: TRBV7-2; j_call: TRBJ1-2; clone_size: few; d_call: TRBD1; cdr3_nt: TGTGCCAGCAGCTCCAACAGGGGGGGGGGTGGCTACACCTTC; cdr3_aa: CASSSNRGGGGYTF
v_call: TRBV5-6; j_call: TRBJ2-7; clone_size: few; d_call: .; cdr3_nt: TGTGCCAGCAGCTTGGGACTAGGACCTCGGGAGCAGTACTTC; cdr3_aa: CASSLGLGPREQYF
v_call: TRBV10-3; j_call: TRBJ2-7; clone_size: many; d_call: .; cdr3_nt: TGTGCCATCAGTGAGTCGGCATACACGGGGGCCCCCTACGAGCAGTACTTC; cdr3_aa: CAISESAYTGAPYEQYF
v_call: TRBV7-8; j_call: TRBJ2-2; clone_size: many; d_call: TRBD2; cdr3_nt: TGTGCCAGCAGCCTGCCGAAGCGGGACCCCGGACGGGGCACCGGGGAGCTGTTTTTT; cdr3_aa: CASSLPKRDPGRGTGELFF
v_call: TRBV2; j_call: TRBJ2-1; clone_size: few; d_call: .; cdr3_nt: TGTGCCAGCGGGGGGGGGCGGGTCGACGGCAGTGAGCAGTTCTTC; cdr3_aa: CASGGGRVDGSEQFF